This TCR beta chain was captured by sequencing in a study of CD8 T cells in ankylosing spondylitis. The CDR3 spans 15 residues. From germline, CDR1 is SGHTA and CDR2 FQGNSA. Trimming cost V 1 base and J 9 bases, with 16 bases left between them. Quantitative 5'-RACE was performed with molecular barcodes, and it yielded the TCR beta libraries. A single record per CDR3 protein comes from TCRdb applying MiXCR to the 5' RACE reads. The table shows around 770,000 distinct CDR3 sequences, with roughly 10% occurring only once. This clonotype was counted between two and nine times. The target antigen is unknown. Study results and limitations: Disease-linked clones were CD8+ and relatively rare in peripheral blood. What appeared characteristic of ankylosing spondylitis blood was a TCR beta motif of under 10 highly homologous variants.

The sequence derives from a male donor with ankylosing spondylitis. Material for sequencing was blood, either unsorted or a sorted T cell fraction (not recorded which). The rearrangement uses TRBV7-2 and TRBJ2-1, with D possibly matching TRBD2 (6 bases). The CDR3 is CASSLDSRESGEQFF. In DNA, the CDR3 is TGTGCCAGCAGCTTAGATTCCCGGGAGTCGGGTGAGCAGTTCTTC.